The T cell receptor (beta chain) described here comes from a study of spatial heterogeneity in lung cancer. About the study: In tumor regions, TCR transcript counts tracked strongly with a T cell module score from matched bulk RNA-seq. Each unique TCR and UMI combination was seen more than ten times on average in raw reads.

Study-wide results and limits: Counts that tracked tumor mutation counts were those of expanded intratumoral alpha and beta TCRs.

This clonotype is labeled as medium-sized. Its specificity is not known. As for time point: sample taken at primary tumor resection. V was cut by 1 base and J by 6 bases, with 11 bases left in between. The CDR3 is made up of 13 amino acids. Germline V gene data show CDR1 as SGHDT and CDR2 as YYEEEE. Carried by each TCR cDNA molecule was a unique molecular identifier. TCRdb analysed the 5' RACE reads with MiXCR anew, one entry per CDR3 protein. Of several thousand distinct CDR3 sequences listed, roughly 8.8% are singletons. This chain uses TRBV5-6 with TRBJ2-7; unclear D gene. Specimen: lung tumor tissue, collected at surgery. This receptor was taken from a male donor with early-stage non-small cell lung cancer. The CDR3 nucleotides are TGTGCCAGCAGCTTGTCGGTATGGGCCGAGCAGTACTTC. Encoded protein: CASSLSVWAEQYF.